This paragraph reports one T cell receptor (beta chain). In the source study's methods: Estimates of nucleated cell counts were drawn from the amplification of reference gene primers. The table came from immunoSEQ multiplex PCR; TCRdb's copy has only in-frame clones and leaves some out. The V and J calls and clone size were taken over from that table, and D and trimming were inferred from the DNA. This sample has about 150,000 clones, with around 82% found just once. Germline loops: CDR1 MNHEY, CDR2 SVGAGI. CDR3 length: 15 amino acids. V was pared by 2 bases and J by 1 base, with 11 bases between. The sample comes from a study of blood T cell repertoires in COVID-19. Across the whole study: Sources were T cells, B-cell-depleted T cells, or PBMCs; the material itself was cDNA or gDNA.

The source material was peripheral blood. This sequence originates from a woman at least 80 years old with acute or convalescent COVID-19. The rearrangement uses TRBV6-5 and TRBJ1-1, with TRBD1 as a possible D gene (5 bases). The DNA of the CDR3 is TGTGCCAGCAGTTACGGCCGCAGGGCGAACACTGAAGCTTTCTTT. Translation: CASSYGRRANTEAFF.